The present T cell receptor beta chain was sequenced within a study of blood T cell repertoires in COVID-19. Looking at the study overall: There were acute and convalescent COVID-19 samples, and they came from the United States, Italy and Spain. Sources were T cells, B-cell-depleted T cells, or PBMCs; the material itself was cDNA or gDNA.

The junction had 6 bases not matched to a gene; V was cut back by 5 bases and J by 4 bases. The germline gives CDR1 SGHTA, CDR2 FQGTGA. The CDR3 totals 15 residues. Authors' processing steps: It was from reference gene primer amplification that nucleated cell counts were estimated. Sequenced by immunoSEQ multiplex PCR; TCRdb stores in-frame clones only, minus some. V and J calls and clone size are given by that table; D and trimming were obtained from the DNA. The sample records about 38,000 clones, around nine tenths being singletons. The chain employs TRBV7-3 and TRBJ2-3, with TRBD2 matching over 10 bases. The sequenced sample was peripheral blood. This receptor was obtained from a man between 70 and 80 years old with active COVID-19. The CDR3 bases are TGTGCCAGCAGCGTTAATAGCGGGGGGCCAGATACGCAGTATTTT. Translating gives CASSVNSGGPDTQYF. Full variable domain (missing parts from reference TRBV7-3 and TRBJ2-3): GAGVSQTPSNKVTEKGKYVELRCDPISGHTALYWYRQSLGQGPEFLIYFQGTGAADDSGLPNDRFFAVRPEGSVSTLKIQRTERGDSAVYLCASSVNSGGPDTQYFGPGTRLTVL.